A single TCR beta chain is shown here with its context. Its target is unknown. Losses at the gene ends were 4 bases for V and 4 bases for J; bases not matched to a gene: 4. The CDR3 consists of 14 residues. Germline V gene data show CDR1 as MNHNS and CDR2 as SASEGT. This sample was taken from a study of shared clonotypes between healthy human individuals. Study results and limitations: Rarefaction revealed incomplete sorted-subset sequencing despite large depth. Clonotypes which were not shared had lower generation probabilities than clonotypes that all four donors shared. Blood was the only sampled material, and tissue repertoires likely differ.

Those who donated were healthy HIV-negative adults, with no recent acute infections or vaccinations reported. TCRdb's table, derived via immunoSEQ multiplex PCR, lists solely in-frame clones and lacks some. The profile shows over a million clones, approximately 98.5% of them singletons. The rearrangement links TRBV6-1 to TRBJ2-7; 10 nucleotides match TRBD1. The sample comprised naive CD4+ T cells sorted from blood. This sample's subset: CD45RA+ positively selected. The sequence derives from a man aged 25 to 45 in good health. The CDR3 sequence: CASSGTGGWYEQYF. CDR3 DNA: TGTGCCAGCAGTGGGACAGGGGGTTGGTACGAGCAGTACTTC.